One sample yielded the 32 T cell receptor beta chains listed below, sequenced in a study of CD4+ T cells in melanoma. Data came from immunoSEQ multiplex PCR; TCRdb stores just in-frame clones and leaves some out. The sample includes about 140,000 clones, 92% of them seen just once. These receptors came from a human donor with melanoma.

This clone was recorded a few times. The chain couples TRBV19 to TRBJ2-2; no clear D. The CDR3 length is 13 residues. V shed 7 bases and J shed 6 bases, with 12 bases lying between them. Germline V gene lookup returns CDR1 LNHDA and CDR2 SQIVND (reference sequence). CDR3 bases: TGTGCCAGTACCCTTGAGCCGGCCGGGGAGCTGTTTTTT. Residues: CASTLEPAGELFF.

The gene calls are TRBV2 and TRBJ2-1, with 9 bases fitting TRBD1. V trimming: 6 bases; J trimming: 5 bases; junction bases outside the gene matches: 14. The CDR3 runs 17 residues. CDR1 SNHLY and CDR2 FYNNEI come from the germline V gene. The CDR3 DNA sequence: TGTGCCAGCAGACCGAGGTGGGGGGACAGGGAAGACAATGAGCAGTTCTTC. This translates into CASRPRWGDREDNEQFF.

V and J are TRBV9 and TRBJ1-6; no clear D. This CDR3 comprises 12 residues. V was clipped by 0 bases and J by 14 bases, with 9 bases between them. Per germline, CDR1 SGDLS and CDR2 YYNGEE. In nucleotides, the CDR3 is TGTGCCAGCAGCGTAGATTTCGGGGCCCTCCACTTT. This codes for CASSVDFGALHF.

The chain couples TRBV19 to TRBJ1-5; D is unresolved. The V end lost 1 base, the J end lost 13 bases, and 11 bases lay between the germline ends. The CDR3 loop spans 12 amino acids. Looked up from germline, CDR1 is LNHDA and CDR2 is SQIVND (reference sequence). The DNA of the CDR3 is TGTGCCAGTAGTATAGCGGGTGCAGCTCAGCATTTT. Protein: CASSIAGAAQHF.

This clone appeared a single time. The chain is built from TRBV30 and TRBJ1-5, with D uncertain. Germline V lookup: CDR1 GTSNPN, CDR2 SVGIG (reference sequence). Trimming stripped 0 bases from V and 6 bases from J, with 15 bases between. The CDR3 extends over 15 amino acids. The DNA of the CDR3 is TGTGCCTGGAGTGTGGGCTGGGTGGGTGGTCAGCCCCAGCATTTT. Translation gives CAWSVGWVGGQPQHF.

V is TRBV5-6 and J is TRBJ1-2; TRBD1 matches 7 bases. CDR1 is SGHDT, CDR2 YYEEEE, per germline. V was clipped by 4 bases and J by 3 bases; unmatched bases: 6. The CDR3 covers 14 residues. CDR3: CASSPGGVYYGYTF. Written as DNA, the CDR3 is TGTGCCAGCAGCCCAGGGGGGGTTTACTATGGCTACACCTTC.

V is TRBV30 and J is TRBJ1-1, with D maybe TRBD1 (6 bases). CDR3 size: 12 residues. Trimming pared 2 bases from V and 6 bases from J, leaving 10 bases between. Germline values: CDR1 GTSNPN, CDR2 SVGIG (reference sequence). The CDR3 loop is CAWSRGAPEAFF. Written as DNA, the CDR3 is TGTGCCTGGAGTAGGGGGGCACCTGAAGCTTTCTTT.

The CDR3 sequence is CASSLIGEVNEKLFF. The CDR3, as DNA: TGCGCCAGCAGCTTAATTGGGGAAGTTAATGAAAAACTGTTTTTT. This chain links TRBV5-1 with TRBJ1-4; D unclear. Germline CDR1 reads SGHRS; CDR2 reads YFSETQ. CDR3 size: 15 residues. Trimming removed 2 bases from V and 4 bases from J, with 12 bases in between.

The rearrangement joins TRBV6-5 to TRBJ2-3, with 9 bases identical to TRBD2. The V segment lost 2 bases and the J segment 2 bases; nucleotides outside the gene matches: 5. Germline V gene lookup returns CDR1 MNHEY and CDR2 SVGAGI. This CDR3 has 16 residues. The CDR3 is CASSYGVAGDTDTQYF. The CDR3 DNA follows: TGTGCCAGCAGTTACGGGGTAGCGGGGGACACAGATACGCAGTATTTT.

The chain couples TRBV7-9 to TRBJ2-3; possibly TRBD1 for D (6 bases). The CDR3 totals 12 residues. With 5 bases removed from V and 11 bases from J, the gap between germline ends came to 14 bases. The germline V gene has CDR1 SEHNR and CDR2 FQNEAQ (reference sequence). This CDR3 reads CASSQGTRGQYF. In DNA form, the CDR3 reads TGTGCCAGCAGCCAGGGGACCCGCGGGCAGTATTTT.

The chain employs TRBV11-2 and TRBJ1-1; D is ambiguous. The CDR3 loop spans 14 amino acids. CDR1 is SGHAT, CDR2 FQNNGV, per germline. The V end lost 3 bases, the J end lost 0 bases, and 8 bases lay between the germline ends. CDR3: CASSLTAMNTEAFF. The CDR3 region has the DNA TGTGCCAGCAGCTTGACGGCTATGAACACTGAAGCTTTCTTT.

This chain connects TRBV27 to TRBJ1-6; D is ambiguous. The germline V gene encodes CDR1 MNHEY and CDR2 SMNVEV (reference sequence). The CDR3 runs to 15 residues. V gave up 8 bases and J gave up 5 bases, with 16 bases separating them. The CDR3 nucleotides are TGTGCCAGCGGAAGCGCCTTTCCAAATAATTCACCCCTCCACTTT. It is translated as CASGSAFPNNSPLHF.

The CDR3 loop is CASSPDQGGEAFF. The CDR3, as DNA: TGTGCCAGCTCGCCTGACCAGGGAGGTGAAGCTTTCTTT. The genes are TRBV18 and TRBJ1-1; a possible D gene is TRBD1 (5 bases). Germline lookup yields CDR1 KGHSH and CDR2 LQKENI. The CDR3 loop spans 13 amino acids. Trimming shortened V by 6 bases and J by 7 bases, and 15 bases separated the two germline ends. Variable domain in full (rest from reference TRBV18 and TRBJ1-1): NAGVMQNPRHLVRRRGQEARLRCSPMKGHSHVYWYRQLPEEGLKFMVYLQKENIIDESGMPKERFSAEFPKEGPSILRIQQVVRGDSAAYFCASSPDQGGEAFFGQGTRLTVV.

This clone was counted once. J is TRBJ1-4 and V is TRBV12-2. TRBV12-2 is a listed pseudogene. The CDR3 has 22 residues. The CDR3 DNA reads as TGTGCAAGTCGCTTAGCCCGGAAGAACAGATACGAGGTGGGCTCAACTAATGAAAAACTGTTTTTT. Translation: CASRLARKNRYEVGSTNEKLFF.

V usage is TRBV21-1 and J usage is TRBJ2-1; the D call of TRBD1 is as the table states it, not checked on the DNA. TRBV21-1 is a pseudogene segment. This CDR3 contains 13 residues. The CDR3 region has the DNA TGTGCCAGCTACCGGGACAGAAACAATGAGCAGTTCTTC. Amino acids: CASYRDRNNEQFF.

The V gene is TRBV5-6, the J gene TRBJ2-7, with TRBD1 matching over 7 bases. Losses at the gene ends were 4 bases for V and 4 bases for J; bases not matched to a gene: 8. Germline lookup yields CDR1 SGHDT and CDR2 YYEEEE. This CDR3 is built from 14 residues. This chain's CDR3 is CASSRRGPRYEQYF. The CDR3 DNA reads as TGTGCCAGCAGCCGAAGGGGGCCTCGGTACGAGCAGTACTTC.

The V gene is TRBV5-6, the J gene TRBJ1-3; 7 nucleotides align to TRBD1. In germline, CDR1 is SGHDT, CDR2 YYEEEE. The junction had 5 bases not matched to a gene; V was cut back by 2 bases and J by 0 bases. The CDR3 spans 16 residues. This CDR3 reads CASSLQGSPSGNTIYF. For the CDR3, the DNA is TGTGCCAGCAGCTTACAGGGGTCCCCCTCTGGAAACACCATATATTTT.

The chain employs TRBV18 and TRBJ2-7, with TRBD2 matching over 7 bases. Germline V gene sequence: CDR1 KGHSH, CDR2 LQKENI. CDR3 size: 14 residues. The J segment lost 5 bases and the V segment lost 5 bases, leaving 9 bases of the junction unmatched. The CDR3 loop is CASSAQTSPNEQYF. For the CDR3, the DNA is TGTGCCAGCTCAGCCCAGACTAGCCCCAACGAGCAGTACTTC.

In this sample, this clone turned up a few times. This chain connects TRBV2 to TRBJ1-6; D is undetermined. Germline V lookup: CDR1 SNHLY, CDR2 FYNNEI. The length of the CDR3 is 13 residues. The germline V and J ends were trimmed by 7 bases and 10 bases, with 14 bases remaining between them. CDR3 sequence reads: CASKKGLGSPLHF. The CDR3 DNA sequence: TGTGCCAGCAAAAAAGGATTGGGCTCACCCCTCCACTTT.

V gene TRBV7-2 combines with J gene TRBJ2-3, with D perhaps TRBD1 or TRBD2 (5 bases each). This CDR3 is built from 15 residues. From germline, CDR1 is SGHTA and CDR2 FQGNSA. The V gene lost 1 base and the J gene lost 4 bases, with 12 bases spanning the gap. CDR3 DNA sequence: TGTGCCAGCAGCTTAGACTCCCGAGGGGCAGATACGCAGTATTTT. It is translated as CASSLDSRGADTQYF.

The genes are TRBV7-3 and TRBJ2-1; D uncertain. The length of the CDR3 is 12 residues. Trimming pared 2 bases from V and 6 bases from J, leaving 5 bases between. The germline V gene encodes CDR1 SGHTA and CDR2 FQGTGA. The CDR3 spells CASSLVSNEQFF. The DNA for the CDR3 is TGTGCCAGCAGCTTAGTTTCCAATGAGCAGTTCTTC.

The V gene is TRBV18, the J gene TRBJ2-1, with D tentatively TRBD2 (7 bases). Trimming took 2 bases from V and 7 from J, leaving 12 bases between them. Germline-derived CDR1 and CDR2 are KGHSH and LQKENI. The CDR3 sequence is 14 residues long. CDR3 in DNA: TGTGCCAGCTCACCAGCGGGGGCCGGTAATGAGCAGTTCTTC. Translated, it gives CASSPAGAGNEQFF.

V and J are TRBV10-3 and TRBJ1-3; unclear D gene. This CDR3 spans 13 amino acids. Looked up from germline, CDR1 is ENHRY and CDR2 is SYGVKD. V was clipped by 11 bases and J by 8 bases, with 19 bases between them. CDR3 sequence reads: CASRGQVEDTIYF. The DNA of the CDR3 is TGTGCCTCCCGCGGGCAGGTTGAGGACACCATATATTTT.

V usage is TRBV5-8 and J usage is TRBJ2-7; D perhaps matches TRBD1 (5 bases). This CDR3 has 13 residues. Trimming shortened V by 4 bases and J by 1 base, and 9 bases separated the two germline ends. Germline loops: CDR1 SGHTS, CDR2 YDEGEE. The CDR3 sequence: CASSVTGSYEQYF. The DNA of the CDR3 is TGTGCCAGCAGCGTCACAGGTTCCTACGAGCAGTACTTC.

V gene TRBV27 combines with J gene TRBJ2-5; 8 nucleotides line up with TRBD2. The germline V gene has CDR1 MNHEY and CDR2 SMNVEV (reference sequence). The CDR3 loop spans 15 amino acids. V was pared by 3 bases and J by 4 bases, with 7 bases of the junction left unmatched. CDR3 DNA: TGTGCCAGCAGTTTCGGGCGGGGGGCAGGAGAGACCCAGTACTTC. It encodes CASSFGRGAGETQYF.

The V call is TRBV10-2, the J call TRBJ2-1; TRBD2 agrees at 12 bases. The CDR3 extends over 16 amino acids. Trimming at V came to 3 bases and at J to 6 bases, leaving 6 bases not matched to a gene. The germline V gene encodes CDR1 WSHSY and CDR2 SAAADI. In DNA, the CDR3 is TGCGCCAGCAGTGACCCCACTAGCGGGGGGTCCAATGAGCAGTTCTTC. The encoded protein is CASSDPTSGGSNEQFF.

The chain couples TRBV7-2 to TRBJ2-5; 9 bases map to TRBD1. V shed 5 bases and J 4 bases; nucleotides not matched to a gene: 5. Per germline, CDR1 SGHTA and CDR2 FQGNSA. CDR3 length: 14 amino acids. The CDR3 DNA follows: TGTGCCAGCAGCCCGAGGACAGGGGCAGAGACCCAGTACTTC. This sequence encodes CASSPRTGAETQYF.

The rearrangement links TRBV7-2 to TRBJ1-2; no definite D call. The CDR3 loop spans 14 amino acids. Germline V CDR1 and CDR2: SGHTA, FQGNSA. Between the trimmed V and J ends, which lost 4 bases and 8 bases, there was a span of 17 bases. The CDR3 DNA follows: TGTGCCAGCAGCTCCCACTGGAGCTCCGGGGGCTACACCTTC. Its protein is CASSSHWSSGGYTF.

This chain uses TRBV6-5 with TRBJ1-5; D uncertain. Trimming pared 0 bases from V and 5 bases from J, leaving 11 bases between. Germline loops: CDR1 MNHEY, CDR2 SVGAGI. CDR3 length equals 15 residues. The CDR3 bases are TGTGCCAGCAGTTACTCATACATAAGTCATCAGCCCCAGCATTTT. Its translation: CASSYSYISHQPQHF.

CDR3 nucleotides: TGCGCCAGCAGCTTACAAGGACAGGGGCACTACACCTTC. It encodes CASSLQGQGHYTF. This chain uses TRBV5-1 with TRBJ1-2, with 9 bases aligning to TRBD1. The CDR3 extends over 13 amino acids. The trim removed 2 bases at V and 10 bases at J, leaving 6 bases unmatched. Germline V CDR1 and CDR2: SGHRS, YFSETQ. The whole variable domain, remainder taken from reference TRBV5-1 and TRBJ1-2, is KAGVTQTPRYLIKTRGQQVTLSCSPISGHRSVSWYQQTPGQGLQFLFEYFSETQRNKGNFPGRFSGRQFSNSRSEMNVSTLELGDSALYLCASSLQGQGHYTFGSGTRLTVV.

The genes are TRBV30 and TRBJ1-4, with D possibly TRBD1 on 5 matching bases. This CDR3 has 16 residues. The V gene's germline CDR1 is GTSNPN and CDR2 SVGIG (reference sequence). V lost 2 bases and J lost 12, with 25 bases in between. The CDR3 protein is CAWSQVRLRPVGELFF. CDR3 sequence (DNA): TGTGCCTGGAGTCAAGTCCGGCTCCGTCCTGTGGGGGAACTGTTTTTT.

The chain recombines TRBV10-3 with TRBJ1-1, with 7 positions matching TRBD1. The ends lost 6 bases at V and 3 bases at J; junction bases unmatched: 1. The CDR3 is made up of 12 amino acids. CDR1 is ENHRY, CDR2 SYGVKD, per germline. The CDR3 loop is CAIRDRDTEAFF. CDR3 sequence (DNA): TGTGCCATCAGAGACAGGGACACTGAAGCTTTCTTT.